This T cell receptor (beta chain) was captured by sequencing in a study of T cell responses to AZD1222 COVID-19 vaccine. Study-wide findings and caveats: Spike-specific TCR breadth and depth rose after two AZD1222 doses. Baseline antibody screening turned up just a handful of seropositive AZD1222 recipients. Donors in the cohort were predominantly white British and more often female, and clonal diversity was possibly underestimated. Along spike, vaccine-associated CD4 TCRs were found throughout, with dominance at 160-218 and 743-854.

TCRdb keeps only in-frame clones here, not all; method: immunoSEQ multiplex PCR. The table lists approximately 70,000 clones, around 89% of them singletons. V gave up 1 base and J gave up 4 bases, with 11 bases separating them. Germline V gene lookup returns CDR1 SGHAT and CDR2 FQNNGV. This CDR3 comprises 15 residues. About this clone itself: What it binds is not known.

Sequenced here: peripheral blood, sampled 28 days after the second dose of the MenACWY control vaccine. The chain joins TRBV11-2 to TRBJ1-3; D is ambiguous. The clonotype was recovered from an adult who received the MenACWY meningococcal vaccine as a control. In DNA form, the CDR3 reads TGTGCCAGCAGCTTAGGCTCTCCTGGGGGAAACACCATATATTTT. Translated: CASSLGSPGGNTIYF. The full variable domain, rest sourced from reference TRBV11-2 and TRBJ1-3, is EAGVAQSPRYKIIEKRQSVAFWCNPISGHATLYWYQQILGQGPKLLIQFQNNGVVDDSQLPKDRFSAERLKGVDSTLKIQPAKLEDSAVYLCASSLGSPGGNTIYFGEGSWLTVV.